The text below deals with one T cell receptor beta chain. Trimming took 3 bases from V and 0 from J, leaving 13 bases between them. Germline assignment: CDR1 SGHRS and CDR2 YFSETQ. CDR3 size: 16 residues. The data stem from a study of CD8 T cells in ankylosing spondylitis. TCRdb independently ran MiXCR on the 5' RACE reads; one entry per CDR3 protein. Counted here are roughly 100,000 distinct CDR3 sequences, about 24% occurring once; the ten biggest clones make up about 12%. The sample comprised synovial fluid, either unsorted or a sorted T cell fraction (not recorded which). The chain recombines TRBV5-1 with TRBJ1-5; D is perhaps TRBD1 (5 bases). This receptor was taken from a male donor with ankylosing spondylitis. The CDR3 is CASSWGGYGSNQPQHF. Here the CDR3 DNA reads TGCGCCAGCAGCTGGGGGGGGTACGGTAGCAATCAGCCCCAGCATTTT.